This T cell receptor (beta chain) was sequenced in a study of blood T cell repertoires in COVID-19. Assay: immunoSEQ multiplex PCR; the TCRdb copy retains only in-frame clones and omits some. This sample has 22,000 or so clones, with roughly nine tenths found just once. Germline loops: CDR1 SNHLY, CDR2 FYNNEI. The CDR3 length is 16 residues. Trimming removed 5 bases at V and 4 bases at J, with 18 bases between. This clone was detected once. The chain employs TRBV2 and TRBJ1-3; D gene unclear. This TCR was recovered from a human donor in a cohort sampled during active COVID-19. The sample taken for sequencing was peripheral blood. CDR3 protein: CASSRLSGRGGNTIYF. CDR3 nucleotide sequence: TGTGCCAGCAGTCGGCTCTCGGGGAGAGGGGGAAACACCATATATTTT.